Below are 29 T cell receptor beta chains sequenced from a single sample in a study of T cell changes during pregnancy in multiple sclerosis (dated by TCRdb to the late 2010s). To prepare the library, the immunoSEQ multiplex PCR assay was applied. The source is immuneACCESS, and TCRdb retained only in-frame sequences with V and J called. Part of the clones is not carried over; for the studies checked, unresolved V genes explain less than half of this, and the remainder is unexplained. The sample table lists more than 50,000 clones, more than 85% of them with a count of one. The top ten constitute approximately 1.1% of the sample. The sample in question was peripheral blood, obtained after pregnancy. The receptors shown here come from a female donor in good health, enrolled as a control in a pregnancy study.

On this clone itself: The junction shows a germline mismatch at one end, possibly a read error. The genes are TRBV7-9 and TRBJ2-7; 9 bases are shared with TRBD1. Germline V gives CDR1 SEHNR, CDR2 FQNEAQ (reference sequence). This CDR3 contains 12 residues. The CDR3 region is CASSLDRGRINF. The DNA for the CDR3 is TGTGCCAGCAGCTTAGACAGGGGGCGCATCAACTTC.

The table lists this clone with a count of one. Written as DNA, the CDR3 is TGTGCCAGCAGCTCTGGGACAGGGGCCGATGAGCAGTTCTTC. Residues: CASSSGTGADEQFF. The rearrangement uses TRBV7-9 and TRBJ2-1; 10 bases align to TRBD1. Per germline, CDR1 SEHNR and CDR2 FQNEAQ (reference sequence). This CDR3 comprises 14 residues. The trim removed 4 bases at V and 8 bases at J, leaving 5 bases unmatched.

The chain combines TRBV27 with TRBJ2-7; weak D call: TRBD2 (6 bases). The CDR3 is 14 amino acids. V was clipped by 3 bases and J by 4 bases, with 13 bases between them. Germline assignment: CDR1 MNHEY and CDR2 SMNVEV (reference sequence). CDR3: CASSFRYGGYEQYF. The CDR3 nucleotides are TGTGCCAGCAGTTTCCGCTATGGGGGGTACGAGCAGTACTTC.

Worth noting for this clone: One end of the junction is discordant with germline, which a read error may explain. J is TRBJ1-2 and V is TRBV7-2, with D hard to call. Germline V gene lookup returns CDR1 SGHTA and CDR2 FQGNSA. CDR3 length: 11 amino acids. The CDR3: CASSRDYLLAF. The CDR3 DNA sequence: TGTGCCAGCAGCCGAGACTATCTTCTCGCCTTC.

The chain has TRBV16 and TRBJ2-7, with D hard to call. V was clipped by 0 bases and J by 2 bases, with 11 bases between them. The V gene's germline CDR1 is KGHSY and CDR2 FQNENV. This CDR3 contains 15 residues. CDR3 DNA sequence: TGTGCCAGCAGCCAATCATATCCTACGACCTACGAGCAGTACTTC. Translation gives CASSQSYPTTYEQYF.

V usage is TRBV10-3 and J usage is TRBJ2-5; 9 bases map to TRBD1. This CDR3 region has 13 residues. The trim removed 11 bases at V and 5 bases at J, leaving 9 bases unmatched. CDR1 and CDR2 from the germline V gene are ENHRY and SYGVKD. CDR3 in DNA: TGTGCCGGAGGACAGGGGATGGAGGAGACCCAGTACTTC. Its translation is CAGGQGMEETQYF.

The V and J genes are TRBV4-2 and TRBJ1-3; 7 nucleotides align to TRBD1. Germline assignment: CDR1 LGHNA and CDR2 YNFKEQ. The CDR3 covers 16 residues. V shed 1 base, J shed 4 bases, and the junction held 7 bases outside the gene matches. The CDR3 nucleotides are TGTGCCAGCAGCCAAGGCAGGGGGACGGCCGGAAACACCATATATTTT. Amino acids: CASSQGRGTAGNTIYF.

The genes are TRBV6-5 and TRBJ2-1, with D possibly matching TRBD2 (6 bases). In germline, CDR1 is MNHEY, CDR2 SVGAGI. Trimming pared 2 bases from V and 9 bases from J, leaving 14 bases between. The length of the CDR3 is 14 residues. CDR3 bases: TGTGCCAGCAGTTACGGGGCGGGAAAGCTTGAGCAGTTCTTC. Amino acid sequence: CASSYGAGKLEQFF.

The rearrangement uses TRBV27 and TRBJ2-1; a weak D match, TRBD2 (5 bases). V gave up 7 bases and J gave up 0 bases, with 13 bases separating them. This CDR3 spans 15 amino acids. Germline-derived CDR1 and CDR2 are MNHEY and SMNVEV (reference sequence). CDR3 in amino acids: CASTNHGSSYNEQFF. The CDR3 coding sequence is TGTGCCAGCACCAACCATGGGAGCTCCTACAATGAGCAGTTCTTC.

The V call is TRBV5-6, the J call TRBJ2-3; 9 positions agree with TRBD2. The germline V gene has CDR1 SGHDT and CDR2 YYEEEE. The junction had 10 bases not matched to a gene; V was cut back by 0 bases and J by 2 bases. CDR3 length: 18 residues. CDR3 region: CASSLEGAGGPYTDTQYF. The CDR3 bases are TGTGCCAGCAGCTTGGAGGGGGCGGGAGGGCCGTACACAGATACGCAGTATTTT.

The chain is built from TRBV30 and TRBJ2-7, with D unresolved. The V end lost 1 base, the J end lost 6 bases, and 7 bases lay between the germline ends. The V gene's germline CDR1 is GTSNPN and CDR2 SVGIG (reference sequence). The CDR3 sequence is 11 residues long. The DNA for the CDR3 is TGTGCCTGGAGTGCTGTACTCGAGCAGTACTTC. It codes for CAWSAVLEQYF.

The chain joins TRBV7-2 to TRBJ2-7; 8 bases are a match to TRBD1. CDR1 and CDR2 from the germline V gene are SGHTA and FQGNSA. V gave up 3 bases and J gave up 4 bases; unmatched junction bases: 5. The CDR3 covers 14 residues. CDR3 sequence reads: CASSLGGQAYEQYF. The CDR3, as DNA: TGTGCCAGCAGCTTGGGGGGACAGGCGTACGAGCAGTACTTC. Together with reference TRBV7-2 and TRBJ2-7, the CDR3 gives the full variable domain: GAGVSQSPSNKVTEKGKDVELRCDPISGHTALYWYRQSLGQGLEFLIYFQGNSAPDKSGLPSDRFSAERTGGSVSTLTIQRTQQEDSAVYLCASSLGGQAYEQYFGPGTRLTVT.

This chain links TRBV5-6 with TRBJ2-1; no definite D call. Trimming left V 4 bases short and J 0 bases short, with 11 bases between. Per the germline V gene, CDR1 is SGHDT and CDR2 is YYEEEE. CDR3 size: 15 residues. CDR3 residues: CASSGGLSSYNEQFF. The CDR3 DNA reads TGTGCCAGCAGCGGCGGTCTGAGCTCCTACAATGAGCAGTTCTTC.

This clone appeared once. This sequence joins TRBV27 and TRBJ2-7, with 9 bases identical to TRBD2. The germline CDR1 and CDR2 sequences are MNHEY and SMNVEV (reference sequence). Unmatched junction bases numbered 10, after V lost 5 bases and J lost 5 bases. The CDR3 consists of 15 residues. CDR3 nucleotide sequence: TGTGCCAGCAGTATAGAGGGACTAGCAGCCAACGAGCAGTACTTC. It yields the protein CASSIEGLAANEQYF.

The DNA for the CDR3 is TGTGCCAGCTCACCCATGGAGAACTGGGATCAGCCCCAGCATTTT. Protein sequence: CASSPMENWDQPQHF. The gene calls are TRBV18 and TRBJ1-5; no reliable D call. V was shortened by 3 bases and J by 5 bases, with 14 bases between the two germline ends. The germline CDR1 and CDR2 sequences are KGHSH and LQKENI. CDR3 length: 15 amino acids.

This rearrangement joins TRBV7-9 to TRBJ1-2, with 9 nucleotides matching TRBD1. The CDR3 has 14 amino acids. Trimming took 6 bases from V and 8 from J; bases not matched to a gene: 10. Germline CDR1 reads SEHNR; CDR2 reads FQNEAQ (reference sequence). For the CDR3, the DNA is TGTGCCAGCAGAGAACAGGGGGCGCAGGGCGGCTACACCTTC. It encodes CASREQGAQGGYTF. Full variable domain (rest looked up from reference TRBV7-9 and TRBJ1-2): DTGVSQNPRHKITKRGQNVTFRCDPISEHNRLYWYRQTLGQGPEFLTYFQNEAQLEKSRLLSDRFSAERPKGSFSTLEIQRTEQGDSAMYLCASREQGAQGGYTFGSGTRLTVV.

This chain joins TRBV7-2 and TRBJ2-3; D remains ambiguous. V lost 6 bases and J lost 5, with 9 bases in between. The germline CDR1 and CDR2 sequences are SGHTA and FQGNSA. The CDR3 covers 12 residues. CDR3 sequence reads: CASSRPGDTQYF. Written as DNA, the CDR3 is TGTGCCAGCAGTCGTCCGGGAGATACGCAGTATTTT.

The gene calls are TRBV28 and TRBJ2-7; TRBD2 aligns across 9 bases. Germline V gene lookup returns CDR1 MDHEN and CDR2 SYDVKM. With 6 bases clipped from V and 4 bases from J, the junction kept 7 bases outside the gene matches. This CDR3 contains 14 residues. The CDR3 spells CASRTSGAAYEQYF. CDR3 DNA: TGTGCCAGCAGGACTAGCGGCGCCGCTTACGAGCAGTACTTC.

This clone was seen just once. CDR3 in amino acids: CASSPEGLTNYGYTF. CDR3 sequence (DNA): TGTGCCAGCTCACCAGAGGGACTTACTAACTATGGCTACACCTTC. The chain links TRBV18 to TRBJ1-2; D may be TRBD1 (5 bases). The CDR3 sequence is 15 residues long. Trimming shortened V by 2 bases and J by 0 bases, and 10 bases separated the two germline ends. Per the germline V gene, CDR1 is KGHSH and CDR2 is LQKENI.

This chain uses TRBV5-6 with TRBJ2-7; perhaps TRBD1 as D (6 bases). This CDR3 comprises 14 residues. Deletions cut 2 bases from V and 7 bases from J, with 16 bases between. Germline V gene lookup returns CDR1 SGHDT and CDR2 YYEEEE. The CDR3, as DNA: TGTGCCAGCAGCTTACAGGGCCCCTCTACGGAGCAGTACTTC. As protein: CASSLQGPSTEQYF.

The chain carries TRBV13 and TRBJ1-1, with TRBD1 as a possible D gene (6 bases). Germline V gives CDR1 PRHDT, CDR2 FYEKMQ (reference sequence). V was cut by 4 bases and J by 4 bases, with 19 bases left in between. This CDR3 contains 16 residues. The CDR3 protein is CASSSPERGAGTEAFF. Written as DNA, the CDR3 is TGTGCCAGCAGCTCCCCAGAACGGGGGGCCGGCACTGAAGCTTTCTTT.

J is TRBJ1-4 and V is TRBV7-7; a possible D gene is TRBD1 (6 bases). Trimming took off 0 bases at V and 7 bases at J, with 12 bases between the two ends. This CDR3 spans 15 amino acids. CDR1 is SSHAT and CDR2 is FNYEAQ in the germline V gene (reference sequence). DNA of the CDR3: TGTGCCAGCAGCTTAGCGCGGGGGCAGGGTGAAAAACTGTTTTTT. It codes for CASSLARGQGEKLFF.

Only a few counts were recorded for this clone. This sequence joins TRBV5-1 and TRBJ1-1, with 7 bases aligning to TRBD1. This CDR3 contains 14 residues. V gave up 4 bases and J gave up 2 bases; unmatched junction bases: 5. The germline gives CDR1 SGHRS, CDR2 YFSETQ. The CDR3, as DNA: TGCGCCAGCAGCGACCGGGACAGCAACACTGAAGCTTTCTTT. It specifies CASSDRDSNTEAFF.

DNA of the CDR3: TGCGCCAGCAGCCAAGAACTAGCGATGCAAGAGACCCAGTACTTC. Translating gives CASSQELAMQETQYF. The rearrangement links TRBV4-1 to TRBJ2-5, with TRBD2 identical over 7 bases. The CDR3 consists of 15 residues. The V and J ends lost 0 bases and 2 bases, in that order; junction bases with no gene match: 3. Germline V gives CDR1 MGHRA, CDR2 YSYEKL.

As DNA, the CDR3 is TGTGCCAACAGGAGACAGGGCACAGATACGCAGTATTTT. Its protein is CANRRQGTDTQYF. The chain recombines TRBV2 with TRBJ2-3; D is possibly TRBD1 (6 bases). Germline assignment: CDR1 SNHLY and CDR2 FYNNEI. Trimming removed 10 bases from V and 1 base from J, with 12 bases in between. This CDR3 is built from 13 residues.

This rearrangement joins TRBV5-5 to TRBJ1-1; no clear D gene. The CDR3 is made up of 14 amino acids. Looked up from germline, CDR1 is SGHKS and CDR2 is YYEKEE (reference sequence). V was shortened by 2 bases and J by 0 bases, with 8 bases between the two germline ends. The CDR3 sequence is CASSLGGMNTEAFF. The CDR3 DNA is TGTGCCAGCAGCTTAGGAGGGATGAACACTGAAGCTTTCTTT.

The V call is TRBV9, the J call TRBJ2-3, with unresolved D. V was trimmed by 0 bases and J by 6 bases, leaving 5 bases between them. CDR3 length: 12 amino acids. Germline V gene lookup returns CDR1 SGDLS and CDR2 YYNGEE. The CDR3: CASSVDSDTQYF. The CDR3 nucleotides read TGTGCCAGCAGCGTAGACTCCGATACGCAGTATTTT.

The chain couples TRBV5-4 to TRBJ2-5, with D tentatively TRBD2 (6 bases). Germline CDR1 reads SGHNT; CDR2 reads YYREEE (reference sequence). The germline V and J ends were trimmed by 4 bases and 5 bases, with 15 bases remaining between them. This CDR3 spans 14 amino acids. CDR3 nucleotide sequence: TGTGCCAGCAGCCCTGGACTCCGGGGGGAGACCCAGTACTTC. Its translation is CASSPGLRGETQYF.

The DNA for the CDR3 is TGTGCCAGCAGCCCGGGACAGGGACAAGCTTTCTTT. This encodes CASSPGQGQAFF. The V and J genes are TRBV2 and TRBJ1-1, with 9 bases aligning to TRBD1. The J segment lost 9 bases and the V segment lost 6 bases, leaving 5 bases of the junction unmatched. This CDR3 spans 12 amino acids. The germline CDR1 and CDR2 sequences are SNHLY and FYNNEI.